The T cell receptor beta chain under discussion was sequenced for a study of blood T cell repertoires in COVID-19. At the level of the study: The United States, Italy and Spain were the sources of the acute and convalescent COVID-19 samples. T cells, B-cell-depleted T cells, or PBMCs supplied cDNA or gDNA.

Authors' processing steps: The assay estimated nucleated cells by amplifying reference gene primers. Assay: immunoSEQ multiplex PCR; the TCRdb copy retains only in-frame clones and omits some. D and trimming were read from the DNA, whereas the V and J calls and clone size are those reported in that table. The sample yields about 70,000 clones, 90% seen once. The CDR3 has 17 residues. Germline V gene data show CDR1 as SQVTM and CDR2 as ANQGSEA. V dropped 7 bases and J dropped 4; count of bases not matched to a gene: 15. This sequence was found in a human donor in a cohort sampled during active COVID-19. Sequencing was carried out using peripheral blood. J is TRBJ2-2 and V is TRBV29-1; 10 bases are shared with TRBD2. As DNA, the CDR3 is TGCAGCGCCCTCAAAGCGGGAGGGCCGGTTAGCACCGGGGAGCTGTTTTTT. Its protein is CSALKAGGPVSTGELFF.